This T cell receptor (beta chain) emerged from a study of shared clonotypes between healthy human individuals (dated by TCRdb to the early 2020s). Broadly, across the study: Three men and two women, aged 18 to 49 years, made up the cohort. For each donor, CD4 naive and CD4 memory were each run on three plates, CD8 naive on two plates, and CD8 memory on one plate. The study deeply sequenced blood TCR repertoires of 5 or 6 healthy adults to estimate repertoire size and the extent of clonotype sharing between individuals. Different laboratories and diverse techniques were used to prepare libraries and sequence TCR repertoires, to increase sequencing depth and limit assay-specific biases. Leukapheresis yielded between about 0.94 and 10 billion PBMCs per donor.

Germline trimming: 5 bases from V, 2 bases from J; junction bases outside gene matches: 6. The CDR3 starts with the cysteine, ends with the phenylalanine, and has 15 residues. Left in the record is the CDR3 DNA by itself, 45 bases read in frame from the first base. CDR1 and CDR2, looked up from the germline V gene (reference sequence), are MNHEY and SMNVEV. This clone was detected a few times. The target of this receptor is not known. Base qualities were left out, and no much larger clone turns up one base away. TCR CDR3 regions were amplified from genomic DNA by multiplex PCR using the deep immunoSEQ assay. Extracted genomic DNA from each cell subset was spread evenly across all wells of several immunoSEQ 96-well plates, with each plate serving as a replicate. Each replicate PCR for sorted subsets received about 220 ng genomic DNA, equal to tens of thousands of T cell genomes. The purified libraries were quantified using a Qubit 3.0 fluorometer, sized with a Bioanalyzer 2100, and then quantified again using the KAPA Library Quantification kit. A separate single-read 150-cycle Illumina NextSeq 550 flow cell was used to sequence each immunoSEQ 96-well plate. The study's own analysis went as follows. Because the immunoSEQ output held only junctional sequences and lacked quality scores, the filtering could not match the filtering applied to full-length reads. To assign V/J genes and CDR3, sequences were annotated against IMGT germline references using PyIR, a Python wrapper for IgBLAST v1.9. Reads were removed for weak V/J assignments (E-value above 1e-6), missing CDR3, stop codons, out-of-frame junctions, or ambiguous translated residues. V3J clonotypes were defined by identical inferred V gene, J gene, and CDR3 amino acid sequence. To compute the percentage overlap between repertoires, the number of shared unique clonotypes was divided by the size of the smaller repertoire. Repertoire richness was assessed with RTK rarefaction, the Chao1 estimator, and Recon v2.1 estimates of unobserved clonotypes. Generation probabilities were computed with OLGA for all TCRbeta clonotypes obtained by the gDNA method from four donors. TCRdb stores this immuneACCESS table with in-frame sequences only. Part of the clones is absent; in the studies checked, under half of the shortfall reflects unresolved V genes, and no reason is known for the rest. The V and J calls and clone size come from that table; D and trimming were worked out from the DNA. The sample table holds 1 million to 1.3 million clones, of which approximately 78% were seen once. The leading ten clones occupy around 0.6% of the sample.

Donors were healthy HIV-negative adults with no recently reported acute infections or vaccinations. Every donor was a Caucasian adult residing in Nashville, Tennessee, USA. CD4+ T cells were enriched by magnetic negative selection; naive cells were then positively selected on CD45RA, and the negative fraction formed the memory subset. Blood was collected by leukapheresis, and PBMCs were isolated by Ficoll-Histopaque density gradient centrifugation and then cryopreserved in liquid nitrogen vapor phase. Purity and quantity of every magnetically sorted T cell population were checked by analytical flow cytometry. Genomic DNA was isolated from every sorted fraction and measured by UV absorbance on a Nanodrop 2000c. Results the study describes overall, beyond this receptor: Sampling was limited to blood, and TCR repertoires in tissue likely differ from TCR repertoires in blood. Higher generation probabilities were observed for clonotypes shared by all four sorted-subset donors than for non-shared clonotypes. Pairwise subsampling indicated that sequencing depth was expected to affect the degree of clonotype sharing among donors. The genetic and exposure-history diversity represented was limited by the small number of donors. Naive subsets generally had larger estimated clonotype richness than memory subsets did. Incomplete sequencing was indicated by rarefaction of sorted-subset datasets, despite the large sequencing depth. Sharing across a few donors was observed for approximately 5% of naive CD4, around 3.5% of naive CD8, over 2% of memory CD4, and around 0.4% of memory CD8 clonotypes.

The chain is assembled from TRBV27 and TRBJ1-2, and TRBD1 aligns with 9 junction nucleotides. This clonotype originated in a man aged 18 to 29 in good health. Some clones in this sample may be carry-over from other donors' samples. Material: memory CD4+ T cells from PBMCs. What the cell subset or site label conveys for this sample: CD45RA-negative fraction. The bases are TGTGCCAGCAGTCCGAGACAGGGGGGGAACTATGGCTACACCTTC. This translates into CASSPRQGGNYGYTF.